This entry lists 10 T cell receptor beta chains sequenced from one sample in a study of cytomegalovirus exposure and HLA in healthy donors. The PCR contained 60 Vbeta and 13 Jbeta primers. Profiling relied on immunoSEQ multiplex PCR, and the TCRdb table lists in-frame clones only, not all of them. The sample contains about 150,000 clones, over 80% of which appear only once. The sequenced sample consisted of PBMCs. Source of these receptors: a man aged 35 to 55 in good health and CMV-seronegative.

CDR3 nucleotide sequence: TGTGCCAGCATTCAGGGTGACTATGGCTACACCTTC. Translation gives CASIQGDYGYTF. The chain recombines TRBV6-6 with TRBJ1-2; the D gene is possibly TRBD1 (5 bases). The CDR3 extends over 12 amino acids. The V gene's germline CDR1 is MNHNY and CDR2 SVGAGI (reference sequence). V was shortened by 7 bases and J by 3 bases, with 9 bases between the two germline ends.

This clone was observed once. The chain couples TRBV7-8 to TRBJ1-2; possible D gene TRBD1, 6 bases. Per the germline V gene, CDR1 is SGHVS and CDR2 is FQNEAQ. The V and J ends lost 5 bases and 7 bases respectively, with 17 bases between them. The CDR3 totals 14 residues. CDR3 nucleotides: TGTGCCAGCAGCCAATGGCAGGGGTCCAGTGGCTACACCTTC. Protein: CASSQWQGSSGYTF.

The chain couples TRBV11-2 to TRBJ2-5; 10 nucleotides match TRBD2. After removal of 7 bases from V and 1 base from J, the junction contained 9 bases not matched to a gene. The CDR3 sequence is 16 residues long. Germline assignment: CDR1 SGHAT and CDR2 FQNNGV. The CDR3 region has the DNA TGTGCCAGCAACCACCTCACTAGCGGGATCCAAGAGACCCAGTACTTC. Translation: CASNHLTSGIQETQYF. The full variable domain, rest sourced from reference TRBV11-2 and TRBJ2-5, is EAGVAQSPRYKIIEKRQSVAFWCNPISGHATLYWYQQILGQGPKLLIQFQNNGVVDDSQLPKDRFSAERLKGVDSTLKIQPAKLEDSAVYLCASNHLTSGIQETQYFGPGTRLLVL.

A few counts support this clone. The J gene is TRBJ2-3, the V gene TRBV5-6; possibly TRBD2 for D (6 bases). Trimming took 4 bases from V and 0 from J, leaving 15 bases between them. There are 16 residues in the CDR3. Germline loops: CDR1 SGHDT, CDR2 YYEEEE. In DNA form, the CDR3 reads TGTGCCAGCAGCCTCCCGCCGGGACTTAGCACAGATACGCAGTATTTT. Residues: CASSLPPGLSTDTQYF.

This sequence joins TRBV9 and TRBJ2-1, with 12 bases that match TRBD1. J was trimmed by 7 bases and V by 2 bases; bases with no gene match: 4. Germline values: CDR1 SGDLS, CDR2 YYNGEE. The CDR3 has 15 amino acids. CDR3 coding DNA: TGTGCCAGCAGCGTCGGGACAGGGGGCGCGAATGAGCAGTTCTTC. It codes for CASSVGTGGANEQFF.

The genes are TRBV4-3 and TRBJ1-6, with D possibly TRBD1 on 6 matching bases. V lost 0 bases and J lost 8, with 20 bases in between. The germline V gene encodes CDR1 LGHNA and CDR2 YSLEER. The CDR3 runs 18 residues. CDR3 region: CASSQDRAGAGADSPLHF. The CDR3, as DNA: TGCGCCAGCAGCCAAGATCGGGCAGGGGCAGGCGCTGATTCACCCCTCCACTTT.

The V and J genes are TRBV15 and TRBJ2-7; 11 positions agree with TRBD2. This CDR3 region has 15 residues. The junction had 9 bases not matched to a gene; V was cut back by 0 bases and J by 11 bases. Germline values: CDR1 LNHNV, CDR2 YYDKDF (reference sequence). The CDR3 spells CATSRETSLAGGEYF. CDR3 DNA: TGTGCCACCAGCAGAGAGACCTCTCTAGCGGGGGGTGAGTACTTC.

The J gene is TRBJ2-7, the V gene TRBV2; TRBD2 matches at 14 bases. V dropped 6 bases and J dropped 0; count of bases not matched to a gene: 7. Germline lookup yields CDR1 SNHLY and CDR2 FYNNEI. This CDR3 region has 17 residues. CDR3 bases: TGTGCCAGCAGCACCCCGGGACTAGCGGGGGTCTCCTACGAGCAGTACTTC. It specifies CASSTPGLAGVSYEQYF. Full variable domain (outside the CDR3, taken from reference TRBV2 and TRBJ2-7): EPEVTQTPSHQVTQMGQEVILRCVPISNHLYFYWYRQILGQKVEFLVSFYNNEISEKSEIFDDQFSVERPDGSNFTLKIRSTKLEDSAMYFCASSTPGLAGVSYEQYFGPGTRLTVT.

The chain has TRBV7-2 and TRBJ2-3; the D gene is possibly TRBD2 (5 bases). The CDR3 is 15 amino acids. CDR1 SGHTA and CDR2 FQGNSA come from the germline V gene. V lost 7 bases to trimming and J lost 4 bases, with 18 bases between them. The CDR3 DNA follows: TGTGCCAGCACCATCCAGCCTGGGCGGGCAGATACGCAGTATTTT. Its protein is CASTIQPGRADTQYF.

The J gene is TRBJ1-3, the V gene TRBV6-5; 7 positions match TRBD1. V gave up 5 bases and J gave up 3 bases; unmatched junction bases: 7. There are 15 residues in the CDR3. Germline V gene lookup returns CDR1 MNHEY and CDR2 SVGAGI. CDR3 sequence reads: CASSRTGAFGNTIYF. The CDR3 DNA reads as TGTGCCAGCAGTCGAACAGGGGCTTTTGGAAACACCATATATTTT.